Here is one T cell receptor beta chain with its context. Its specificity is unknown. The sample comes from a study of cytomegalovirus exposure and HLA in healthy donors. General study results and limits: It was confirmed in vitro that three of the CMV-associated chains were specific for CMV antigens.

PCR employed 60 Vbeta and 13 Jbeta primers. Only in-frame clones appear in the TCRdb table, and some are missing; sequencing was by immunoSEQ multiplex PCR. The data show 200,000 or so clones, and the top ten clones hold around 0.74%. This CDR3 region has 15 residues. V lost 2 bases, J lost 5 bases, and 15 bases lay in between. Looked up from germline, CDR1 is SGHTA and CDR2 is FQGNSA. The V and J genes are TRBV7-2 and TRBJ1-1, with TRBD1 as a possible D gene (5 bases). This clonotype was obtained from a boy aged 10-17 years in good health and CMV-seronegative. The material sequenced was PBMCs. This CDR3 is CASSLRQLQTTEAFF. CDR3 sequence (DNA): TGTGCCAGCAGCTTAAGACAGCTACAAACGACTGAAGCTTTCTTT.